These T cell receptor beta chains were read from a single sample in a study of identical twins. TCRdb processed the 5' RACE reads anew with MiXCR; each CDR3 protein has one entry. Of about 730,000 distinct CDR3 sequences listed, about 20% are singletons. These data were also reused for a study on T cells expressing NK-cell markers.

The sequencing sample was made of PBMCs. These TCRs come from a woman under 30 in good health. CDR3s include the opening cysteine and the closing phenylalanine or tryptophan. A D gene is named only where the DNA matches it firmly. Rows may omit the clone size; those that give it use once, few, many or a size class.

v_gene: TRBV7-9
j_gene: TRBJ2-7
d_gene: -
abundance: many
CDR3aa: CASSLRLAEQYF
CDR3nt: TGTGCCAGCAGCTTACGTCTGGCAGAGCAGTACTTC

v_gene: TRBV7-9
j_gene: TRBJ2-5
d_gene: TRBD2
abundance: -
CDR3aa: CASSPLAGGSETQYF
CDR3nt: TGTGCCAGCAGTCCACTAGCGGGGGGATCGGAGACCCAGTACTTC

v_gene: TRBV5-6
j_gene: TRBJ1-1
d_gene: -
abundance: -
CDR3aa: CASNLRGAGTEAFF
CDR3nt: TGTGCCAGCAACTTGCGGGGGGCTGGCACTGAAGCTTTCTTT

v_gene: TRBV20-1
j_gene: TRBJ2-1
d_gene: TRBD2
abundance: many
CDR3aa: CSASGLAGSDEQFF
CDR3nt: TGCAGTGCTAGCGGACTAGCGGGATCGGATGAGCAGTTCTTC

v_gene: TRBV2
j_gene: TRBJ2-4
d_gene: TRBD1
abundance: -
CDR3aa: CASTGGRAKNIQYF
CDR3nt: TGTGCCAGTACAGGGGGACGGGCCAAAAACATTCAGTACTTC

v_gene: TRBV12-3/TRBV12-4
j_gene: TRBJ1-2
d_gene: -
abundance: once
CDR3aa: CASRPPARRDGYTF
CDR3nt: TGTGCCAGCAGACCCCCGGCAAGGAGGGATGGCTACACCTTC

v_gene: TRBV6-2/TRBV6-3
j_gene: TRBJ2-1
d_gene: TRBD2
abundance: -
CDR3aa: CASSSPSAGGLNEQFF
CDR3nt: TGTGCCAGCAGTTCTCCCTCAGCGGGGGGATTGAATGAGCAGTTCTTC

v_gene: TRBV6-2/TRBV6-3
j_gene: TRBJ1-2
d_gene: -
abundance: many
CDR3aa: CASSYFSGQTF
CDR3nt: TGTGCCAGCAGTTACTTCAGCGGGCAGACCTTC

v_gene: TRBV29-1
j_gene: TRBJ2-7
d_gene: -
abundance: -
CDR3aa: CSVKVPSYEQYF
CDR3nt: TGCAGCGTTAAAGTCCCCTCCTACGAGCAGTACTTC

v_gene: TRBV12-3/TRBV12-4
j_gene: TRBJ1-2
d_gene: -
abundance: few
CDR3aa: CASSLSVGNGYTF
CDR3nt: TGTGCCAGCAGTCTCAGTGTAGGGAATGGCTACACCTTC

v_gene: TRBV20-1
j_gene: TRBJ2-7
d_gene: TRBD2
abundance: few
CDR3aa: CSARPLLAGVTYEQYF
CDR3nt: TGCAGTGCTAGACCCCTCCTAGCGGGGGTAACCTACGAGCAGTACTTC

v_gene: TRBV9
j_gene: TRBJ2-5
d_gene: -
abundance: once
CDR3aa: CASSPFSDRQETQYF
CDR3nt: TGTGCCAGCAGCCCCTTTTCGGACAGACAAGAGACCCAGTACTTC

v_gene: TRBV24-1
j_gene: TRBJ2-3
d_gene: TRBD1
abundance: few
CDR3aa: CATAGQETDTQYF
CDR3nt: TGTGCCACCGCCGGACAGGAGACAGATACGCAGTATTTT

v_gene: TRBV20-1
j_gene: TRBJ2-4
d_gene: -
abundance: many
CDR3aa: CSASGNGGNIQYF
CDR3nt: TGCAGTGCTAGCGGTAACGGAGGTAACATTCAGTACTTC

v_gene: TRBV25-1
j_gene: TRBJ2-1
d_gene: -
abundance: -
CDR3aa: CASRTSAPSSYNEQFF
CDR3nt: TGTGCCAGCAGGACGTCGGCGCCTAGCTCCTACAATGAGCAGTTCTTC

v_gene: TRBV29-1
j_gene: TRBJ2-7
d_gene: -
abundance: -
CDR3aa: CSVDGQPEQYF
CDR3nt: TGCAGCGTTGACGGCCAGCCCGAGCAGTACTTC

v_gene: TRBV5-1
j_gene: TRBJ1-3
d_gene: TRBD1
abundance: -
CDR3aa: CASSWGDRAGNTIYF
CDR3nt: TGCGCCAGCAGTTGGGGCGACAGGGCTGGAAACACCATATATTTT

v_gene: TRBV10-3
j_gene: TRBJ2-5
d_gene: -
abundance: -
CDR3aa: CAISEGTGVGETQYF
CDR3nt: TGTGCCATCAGTGAGGGGACGGGAGTAGGAGAGACCCAGTACTTC

v_gene: TRBV20-1
j_gene: TRBJ1-4
d_gene: -
abundance: few
CDR3aa: CSAIGRMNEKLFF
CDR3nt: TGCAGTGCTATCGGGCGGATGAATGAAAAACTGTTTTTT

v_gene: TRBV12-3/TRBV12-4
j_gene: TRBJ2-3
d_gene: -
abundance: many
CDR3aa: CASSLRIETDTQYF
CDR3nt: TGTGCCAGCAGTTTGAGAATAGAGACAGATACGCAGTATTTT

v_gene: TRBV5-5
j_gene: TRBJ2-2
d_gene: -
abundance: few
CDR3aa: CASSLYRAGTGELFF
CDR3nt: TGTGCCAGCAGCTTGTACAGGGCGGGCACCGGGGAGCTGTTTTTT

v_gene: TRBV11-2
j_gene: TRBJ2-3
d_gene: TRBD1
abundance: -
CDR3aa: CASSRGQQGDTQYF
CDR3nt: TGTGCCAGCAGCAGGGGACAGCAAGGGGATACGCAGTATTTT

v_gene: TRBV4-3
j_gene: TRBJ1-2
d_gene: -
abundance: few
CDR3aa: CASSQDRMSSAINYGYTF
CDR3nt: TGCGCCAGCAGCCAAGACCGGATGTCGTCGGCGATTAACTATGGCTACACCTTC

v_gene: TRBV20-1
j_gene: TRBJ2-1
d_gene: TRBD2
abundance: few
CDR3aa: CSAYLGSGRGNEQFF
CDR3nt: TGCAGTGCTTACCTGGGTAGCGGGAGAGGGAATGAGCAGTTCTTC

v_gene: TRBV20-1
j_gene: TRBJ2-1
d_gene: TRBD2
abundance: few
CDR3aa: CSAVPLAGLSYNEQFF
CDR3nt: TGCAGTGCTGTACCCTTAGCGGGACTCTCCTACAATGAGCAGTTCTTC

v_gene: TRBV4-2
j_gene: TRBJ2-1
d_gene: TRBD2
abundance: -
CDR3aa: CASSQASGGEYNEQFF
CDR3nt: TGTGCCAGCAGCCAAGCCAGCGGGGGGGAGTACAATGAGCAGTTCTTC

v_gene: TRBV3-1
j_gene: TRBJ2-7
d_gene: -
abundance: many
CDR3aa: CASSQRRIQAYEQYF
CDR3nt: TGTGCCAGCAGCCAGCGGAGGATTCAGGCCTACGAGCAGTACTTC

v_gene: TRBV20-1
j_gene: TRBJ2-5
d_gene: TRBD2
abundance: -
CDR3aa: CSARASGAQETQYF
CDR3nt: TGCAGTGCTAGAGCTAGCGGGGCGCAAGAGACCCAGTACTTC

v_gene: TRBV7-9
j_gene: TRBJ2-7
d_gene: -
abundance: few
CDR3aa: CASSFPTVSYEQYF
CDR3nt: TGTGCCAGCAGCTTCCCGACGGTCTCCTACGAGCAGTACTTC

v_gene: TRBV5-1
j_gene: TRBJ2-5
d_gene: TRBD2
abundance: few
CDR3aa: CASSLVASGTQETQYF
CDR3nt: TGCGCCAGCAGCTTGGTGGCTAGCGGGACCCAAGAGACCCAGTACTTC

v_gene: TRBV6-5
j_gene: TRBJ2-2
d_gene: -
abundance: -
CDR3aa: CASTFALNTGELFF
CDR3nt: TGTGCCAGCACTTTTGCACTGAACACCGGGGAGCTGTTTTTT

v_gene: TRBV2
j_gene: TRBJ1-5
d_gene: -
abundance: -
CDR3aa: CASSEVGYSNQPQHF
CDR3nt: TGTGCCAGCAGTGAAGTTGGATATAGCAATCAGCCCCAGCATTTT

v_gene: TRBV9
j_gene: TRBJ2-7
d_gene: TRBD2
abundance: -
CDR3aa: CASSMASGSYEQYF
CDR3nt: TGTGCCAGCAGCATGGCTAGCGGGAGTTACGAGCAGTACTTC

v_gene: TRBV7-2
j_gene: TRBJ2-7
d_gene: -
abundance: few
CDR3aa: CASSLTGTKDYEQYF
CDR3nt: TGTGCCAGCAGCCTGACCGGGACCAAGGACTACGAGCAGTACTTC

v_gene: TRBV6-5
j_gene: TRBJ2-3
d_gene: TRBD2
abundance: many
CDR3aa: CASSYSREGLGTQYF
CDR3nt: TGTGCCAGCAGTTACTCGAGGGAGGGCCTTGGTACGCAGTATTTT

v_gene: TRBV12-5
j_gene: TRBJ2-7
d_gene: -
abundance: few
CDR3aa: CASGFRYEQYF
CDR3nt: TGTGCTAGTGGCTTCCGCTACGAGCAGTACTTC

v_gene: TRBV7-9
j_gene: TRBJ2-2
d_gene: -
abundance: few
CDR3aa: CASSSVAPGELFF
CDR3nt: TGTGCCAGCAGCTCCGTCGCGCCCGGGGAGCTGTTTTTT

v_gene: TRBV9
j_gene: TRBJ2-3
d_gene: -
abundance: -
CDR3aa: CASSVDGADTQYF
CDR3nt: TGTGCCAGCAGCGTAGATGGAGCAGATACGCAGTATTTT

v_gene: TRBV5-1
j_gene: TRBJ2-7
d_gene: -
abundance: many
CDR3aa: CASSLVEAYEQYF
CDR3nt: TGCGCCAGCAGCTTGGTTGAGGCCTACGAGCAGTACTTC

v_gene: TRBV10-3
j_gene: TRBJ2-1
d_gene: -
abundance: few
CDR3aa: CAIRTETEQFF
CDR3nt: TGTGCCATCAGGACGGAGACGGAGCAGTTCTTC

v_gene: TRBV12-3/TRBV12-4
j_gene: TRBJ2-1
d_gene: -
abundance: -
CDR3aa: CASSPSGSSGNEQFF
CDR3nt: TGTGCCAGCAGCCCCTCAGGGTCATCTGGGAATGAGCAGTTCTTC

v_gene: TRBV12-3/TRBV12-4
j_gene: TRBJ2-1
d_gene: -
abundance: -
CDR3aa: CASSTVAFGRNNEQFF
CDR3nt: TGTGCCAGCAGTACGGTGGCCTTTGGGCGGAACAATGAGCAGTTCTTC

v_gene: TRBV7-9
j_gene: TRBJ2-1
d_gene: TRBD2
abundance: -
CDR3aa: CASSLETSEQFF
CDR3nt: TGTGCCAGCAGCTTAGAGACTAGCGAGCAGTTCTTC

v_gene: TRBV10-3
j_gene: TRBJ2-7
d_gene: TRBD1
abundance: few
CDR3aa: CAISVTGNVPYEQYF
CDR3nt: TGTGCCATCAGTGTGACAGGGAATGTTCCATACGAGCAGTACTTC

v_gene: TRBV7-9
j_gene: TRBJ1-6
d_gene: TRBD1
abundance: -
CDR3aa: CASSSTGYSPLHF
CDR3nt: TGTGCCAGCAGCTCGACAGGGTACTCACCCCTCCACTTT

v_gene: TRBV12-3/TRBV12-4
j_gene: TRBJ2-3
d_gene: -
abundance: -
CDR3aa: CASSLLTNTQYF
CDR3nt: TGTGCCAGCAGTCTACTTACCAATACGCAGTATTTT

v_gene: TRBV7-8
j_gene: TRBJ1-6
d_gene: TRBD1
abundance: few
CDR3aa: CASSADRVYSPLHF
CDR3nt: TGTGCCAGCAGCGCCGACAGGGTATATTCACCCCTCCACTTT

v_gene: TRBV9
j_gene: TRBJ2-5
d_gene: -
abundance: few
CDR3aa: CASSVSGQETQYF
CDR3nt: TGTGCCAGCAGCGTGTCAGGACAAGAGACCCAGTACTTC

v_gene: TRBV5-1
j_gene: TRBJ2-3
d_gene: -
abundance: few
CDR3aa: CASSSTGLTPLGTQYF
CDR3nt: TGCGCCAGCAGCTCCACTGGCCTGACTCCTTTGGGTACGCAGTATTTT

v_gene: TRBV5-1
j_gene: TRBJ2-5
d_gene: TRBD2
abundance: -
CDR3aa: CASSWAGEGETQYF
CDR3nt: TGCGCCAGCAGCTGGGCGGGGGAAGGGGAGACCCAGTACTTC

v_gene: TRBV6-6
j_gene: TRBJ2-7
d_gene: -
abundance: -
CDR3aa: CASKGAGLYEQYF
CDR3nt: TGTGCCAGCAAAGGGGCAGGGCTCTACGAGCAGTACTTC

v_gene: TRBV5-1
j_gene: TRBJ2-2
d_gene: -
abundance: -
CDR3aa: CASSFVAGELFF
CDR3nt: TGCGCCAGCAGCTTTGTGGCCGGGGAGCTGTTTTTT

v_gene: TRBV29-1
j_gene: TRBJ2-5
d_gene: -
abundance: few
CDR3aa: CSLSQPLWGETQYF
CDR3nt: TGCAGCCTGTCTCAACCCTTATGGGGGGAGACCCAGTACTTC

v_gene: TRBV6-6
j_gene: TRBJ2-1
d_gene: TRBD1
abundance: many
CDR3aa: CASSYDRGNEQFF
CDR3nt: TGTGCCAGCAGTTATGACAGGGGTAATGAGCAGTTCTTC

v_gene: TRBV12-3/TRBV12-4
j_gene: TRBJ1-1
d_gene: TRBD1
abundance: many
CDR3aa: CASRSGQEDTEAFF
CDR3nt: TGTGCCAGCAGATCGGGACAGGAGGACACTGAAGCTTTCTTT

v_gene: TRBV12-3/TRBV12-4
j_gene: TRBJ1-4
d_gene: -
abundance: few
CDR3aa: CASSFRAGRNEKLFF
CDR3nt: TGTGCCAGCAGTTTCCGGGCAGGGAGGAATGAAAAACTGTTTTTT

v_gene: TRBV29-1
j_gene: TRBJ2-1
d_gene: TRBD1
abundance: -
CDR3aa: CSVEDPFKGTGGYNEQFF
CDR3nt: TGCAGCGTTGAAGATCCTTTCAAGGGGACAGGGGGCTACAATGAGCAGTTCTTC

v_gene: TRBV30
j_gene: TRBJ2-1
d_gene: -
abundance: few
CDR3aa: CAWSVLAVGEQFF
CDR3nt: TGTGCCTGGAGTGTACTAGCCGTCGGTGAGCAGTTCTTC